A selection of T cell receptor beta chains follows, all from one sample in a study of Ad26.COV2.S vaccination and SARS-CoV-2 variants. This table comes from immunoSEQ multiplex PCR, and its TCRdb copy is limited to in-frame clones, with some not included. The sample has some 640,000 clones; 70% to 90% are singletons. The starting material was peripheral blood, obtained in a trial of Ad26.COV2.S vaccine versus placebo. These receptors all stem from a person between 18 and 60 years old who received the Ad26.COV2.S COVID-19 vaccine or a placebo. The conserved cysteine and the conserved F or W are not part of the CDR3 here. The order of the fields is V gene, D gene, J gene, CDR3 protein. D genes are given only for firm matches.

TRBV19,-,TRBJ1-2,ASSPPRGTNYGYT
TRBV7-2,TRBD1,TRBJ2-7,ASSSGTESYEQY
TRBV11-2,TRBD1,TRBJ2-5,ASSSLVRQGGETQY
TRBV5-4,TRBD1,TRBJ2-2,ASSFDRANTGELF
TRBV24-1,-,TRBJ1-4,ATSGQDEKLF
TRBV6-5,-,TRBJ1-1,ASSYGGNTEAF
TRBV5-8,-,TRBJ1-5,ASSFGQNQPQH
TRBV5-1,TRBD1,TRBJ2-2,ASSFQGANTGELF
TRBV29-1,-,TRBJ1-2,SVEFEAGTNYGYT
TRBV11-2,-,TRBJ1-1,ASSLEGTSLTTEAF
TRBV5-4,TRBD2,TRBJ2-1,ASSLLLGLAGVKDEQF
TRBV7-6,-,TRBJ2-3,ASSLAGASTDTQY
TRBV10-3,-,TRBJ1-2,AISEPGRGYT
TRBV27,TRBD1,TRBJ2-5,ASKSGTGSETQY
TRBV27,TRBD2,TRBJ2-7,ASNQPGLVGEQY
TRBV2,-,TRBJ2-5,ASTGTAGTPQETQY
TRBV5-1,TRBD1,TRBJ2-2,ASKGGQGHTGELF
TRBV4-3,-,TRBJ2-7,ASSQVRGPYEQY
TRBV7-9,-,TRBJ1-5,ASSLQGGNQPQH
TRBV18,TRBD1,TRBJ2-6,ASSPNSGGSGANVLT
TRBV3-1/TRBV3-2,TRBD1,TRBJ1-1,ASSPQGAGTEAF
TRBV6-2/TRBV6-3,-,TRBJ2-7,ASSYSETASYEQY
TRBV29-1,-,TRBJ2-2,SVEKGPAGELF
TRBV5-5,TRBD1,TRBJ1-2,ASSLVPTGVVSGYT
TRBV6-5,-,TRBJ1-6,ASSYSGQANSPLH
TRBV10-3,-,TRBJ2-5,AISGRQGGEETQY
TRBV7-2,TRBD2,TRBJ2-1,ASSLLTSGNYNEQF
TRBV11-2,TRBD1,TRBJ1-4,ASSPQGDGEKLF
TRBV11-3,-,TRBJ2-7,ASSLSEAYEQY
TRBV19,TRBD1,TRBJ2-7,ASRSPGQGYGGEQY
TRBV6-5,-,TRBJ2-1,AAYGQGFNEQF
TRBV7-2,TRBD2,TRBJ2-3,ASSFPRGGITDTQY
TRBV24-1,-,TRBJ1-1,ATREPGETEAF
TRBV5-4,TRBD2,TRBJ2-1,ASSLLAGGLEQF
TRBV24-1,TRBD1,TRBJ1-4,ATSDPTGGEKLF
TRBV7-8,-,TRBJ2-7,ASSLQGRTIEQY
TRBV6-1,-,TRBJ1-3,ASSEWGRGSGNTIY
TRBV11-2,TRBD1,TRBJ2-6,ASSLGGGQGTGANVLT
TRBV10-3,TRBD1,TRBJ1-2,AITPSDRVDGYT
TRBV11-3,-,TRBJ2-3,ASSLATDTQY
TRBV2,TRBD1,TRBJ2-1,ASSAGGANNEQF
TRBV3-1/TRBV3-2,TRBD2,TRBJ2-1,ASSQDLASGAYNEQF
TRBV5-4,TRBD1,TRBJ2-2,ASSSGTDRGRTGELF
TRBV7-2,TRBD2,TRBJ2-1,ASSLQAGRGTYENEQF
TRBV6-4,-,TRBJ1-1,ASSDSSLTEAF
TRBV7-9,-,TRBJ1-1,ASSSPGTSEAF
TRBV9,-,TRBJ1-6,ASSVRTDYNSPLH
TRBV7-2,-,TRBJ2-3,ASSLRVSPDTQY
TRBV18,-,TRBJ1-6,ASSPTGPSLVPLH
TRBV18,TRBD1,TRBJ1-6,ASSLSQGQNNSPLH
TRBV24-1,TRBD1,TRBJ2-3,ATSRGQFTDTQY
TRBV19,TRBD1,TRBJ1-4,ASNRGTGFEKLF